The sequence of this TCR beta chain was determined in a study of blood T cells in healthy people across ages. The germline CDR1 and CDR2 sequences are SGHTA and FQGNSA. The CDR3 is made up of 14 amino acids. Using a J-beta primer mix together with a sample-barcoded 5' primer, a second PCR was run for about 6 to 11 cycles. TCRdb used MiXCR to reprocess the 5' RACE reads, holding one entry per CDR3 protein. The data hold approximately 600,000 distinct CDR3 sequences, with approximately 50% observed a single time. About this clonotype itself: Sequence at one end of the junction differs from germline and may be a read error.

Each donor had about 10 milliliters of peripheral blood drawn. Extraction of total RNA produced a minimum of 6 micrograms from each sample. The chain has TRBV7-2 and TRBJ2-5; D ambiguous. This clonotype was obtained from a man aged 60 to 75 in good health. Sequencing used blood. The DNA for the CDR3 is TGCGCCAGCAGCTTGGTGGGGATACAAGAGACCCAGTACTTC. Translation: CASSLVGIQETQYF.